This T cell receptor (beta chain) was captured by sequencing in a study of blood T cell repertoires in COVID-19. Study-wide background: Both acute and convalescent COVID-19 samples were obtained from the United States, Italy and Spain.

This table comes from immunoSEQ multiplex PCR, and its TCRdb copy is limited to in-frame clones, with some not included. The table records fewer than 300,000 clones, about 90% of them present only once. Germline V CDR1 and CDR2: MNHNY, SVGAGI (reference sequence). CDR3 length: 16 residues. The trim removed 2 bases at V and 6 bases at J, leaving 7 bases unmatched. V gene TRBV6-6 combines with J gene TRBJ1-4, with 9 bases aligning to TRBD1. Sample: peripheral blood. The clonotype was recovered from a woman between 45 and 65 years old with COVID-19, enrolled during active disease. CDR3 in amino acids: CASSYTLTGGDEKLFF. DNA of the CDR3: TGTGCCAGCAGTTACACCCTAACAGGGGGCGATGAAAAACTGTTTTTT.